This TCR beta chain came from a study of blood T cell repertoires in COVID-19 (dated by TCRdb to the early 2020s). In the study overall: Collaborator samples came from the United States, Italy and Spain and covered acute and convalescent phases of COVID-19. The prospective study material was composed of cDNA or gDNA derived from T cells, B-cell-depleted T cells, or PBMCs. The dataset comprised deeply sampled blood TCRbeta repertoires from subjects exposed to, actively infected with, or recovered from COVID-19. The repertoires were made available in a free public database intended to serve as a resource for research on the immune response to SARS-CoV-2. Samples came from the ongoing ImmuneRACE study (first 160 participants) plus 1,254 subjects from 6 global collaborators. The sample metadata nearly always contained a de-identified subject ID, COVID-19 status, age in years and sex. Where HLA class I and class II types were available, the types were taken from metadata supplied by the sample provider, not from assay-based typing. Overall study results and their limits: Clinical and demographic metadata were provided uncurated, with the amount varying by source and participant.

TCRbeta CDR3 regions were amplified from genomic DNA using the immunoSEQ Assay, a bias-controlled multiplex PCR. As for how the authors treated the data: Nucleated cell counts per sample were estimated from amplification of reference gene primers within the assay. Sequence reads were collapsed and filtered to measure the absolute abundance of every unique TCRbeta CDR3 rearrangement. For each sample, productive Simpson clonality was calculated as the square root of Simpson's diversity index across productive rearrangements. TCRdb provides this immuneACCESS table in a form limited to in-frame rearrangements. Some clones are lacking; in checked studies, under half of them reflect an unresolved V gene, and why the rest are absent is not known. V and J calls plus clone size are reproduced from that table; the DNA served to infer D and trimming. The sample yields about 170,000 clones; 75% to 90% were counted once. The ten largest clonotypes hold roughly 0.82% of the sample.

Comments on this clone: The target of this receptor is not known. No clone much larger than this one lies a single base away; base qualities are absent.

CDR1 LNHDA and CDR2 SQIVND were looked up in the germline V gene (reference sequence). Taken from cysteine to phenylalanine, the CDR3 has 13 residues. Kept here is only the CDR3 DNA, which spans 39 bases and is read in frame from base 1. A distance of 10 bases separates the germline ends of V and J, which lose 3 bases and 5 bases respectively. Participants in the prospective study were aged roughly 18 to 89 years, lived in some 24 United States geographic areas, and enrolled through a virtual design. In the prospective study, cohorts were assigned on the basis of participant-reported clinical history obtained from a screening survey and a study questionnaire. ImmuneRACE Cohort 3 recovered participants were defined by two consecutive negative NP/OP PCR tests, healthcare professional clearance, or symptom resolution. Mobile phlebotomists in the prospective study collected whole blood, serum and a nasopharyngeal or oropharyngeal swab from every participant. Additional blood draws and questionnaires over an approximately two-month period could optionally be provided by prospective study participants. Prospective study blood samples were shipped either frozen or at room temperature before DNA extraction.

Recombination joined TRBV19 with TRBJ1-1; TRBD1 is a possible D gene, resting on 5 matching bases. The sample taken for sequencing was PBMCs or T cells enriched from blood (not recorded which). This TCR derives from a woman in her late teens or twenties who had recovered from COVID-19. Here the CDR3 is given as CASSMVGGTEAFF. At the DNA level, the sequence is TGTGCCAGTAGTATGGTGGGGGGTACTGAAGCTTTCTTT.